This entry lists 14 T cell receptor beta chains sequenced from one sample in a study of CD8+ T cells in alopecia areata. Extracted RNA was reverse transcribed into cDNA, the sequencing template. The data were produced by immunoSEQ multiplex PCR, yet TCRdb's version contains in-frame clones alone and is incomplete. The table records over 250,000 clones, roughly 60% of them present only once. Noted treatment: oral pan-JAK inhibitor, 5-10 mg twice daily. The sample in question was CD4+ T cells sorted from blood, obtained at approximately week 51, from a patient treated with tofacitinib. These TCRs come from a human donor with alopecia areata.

The genes are TRBV10-3 and TRBJ2-3; the D gene could be TRBD1 or TRBD2 (5 bases each). The germline V and J ends were trimmed by 0 bases and 0 bases, with 10 bases remaining between them. Germline V gene sequence: CDR1 ENHRY, CDR2 SYGVKD. This CDR3 is 16 amino acids long. CDR3 sequence reads: CAISESRGGSTDTQYF. The CDR3 DNA reads TGTGCCATCAGTGAGTCGAGGGGCGGGAGCACAGATACGCAGTATTTT.

This sequence joins TRBV5-6 and TRBJ2-5, with 10 bases aligning to TRBD2. The germline V gene encodes CDR1 SGHDT and CDR2 YYEEEE. J gave up 5 bases and V 0 bases, and 4 bases lay outside the gene matches. This CDR3 comprises 15 residues. The CDR3 DNA is TGTGCCAGCAGCTTGGGACTAGCGGGTTGGGAGACCCAGTACTTC. Its translation is CASSLGLAGWETQYF.

The chain joins TRBV29-1 to TRBJ2-3; 10 bases match TRBD2. Unmatched junction bases numbered 5, after V lost 6 bases and J lost 2 bases. The CDR3 totals 14 residues. Germline V gene data show CDR1 as SQVTM and CDR2 as ANQGSEA. CDR3 nucleotides: TGCAGCGTCCAAGCGGGGGGGATCACAGATACGCAGTATTTT. Its protein is CSVQAGGITDTQYF.

This chain links TRBV6-5 with TRBJ2-5; a possible D gene is TRBD2 (6 bases). V gave up 5 bases and J gave up 6 bases, with 16 bases separating them. This CDR3 is 14 amino acids long. Germline CDR1 and CDR2: MNHEY and SVGAGI. In nucleotides, the CDR3 is TGTGCCAGCAGTCCCGGGACTCCTCCGAAGACCCAGTACTTC. Translated: CASSPGTPPKTQYF.

The genes are TRBV9 and TRBJ2-1, with D perhaps assigned TRBD1 or TRBD2 (6 bases each). Germline V gene data show CDR1 as SGDLS and CDR2 as YYNGEE. Trimming took off 3 bases at V and 0 bases at J, with 7 bases between the two ends. The CDR3 covers 14 residues. The CDR3 DNA follows: TGTGCCAGCAGCGAGGGGGGCTCCTACAATGAGCAGTTCTTC. It codes for CASSEGGSYNEQFF. Full variable domain (outside the CDR3, taken from reference TRBV9 and TRBJ2-1): DSGVTQTPKHLITATGQRVTLRCSPRSGDLSVYWYQQSLDQGLQFLIQYYNGEERAKGNILERFSAQQFPDLHSELNLSSLELGDSALYFCASSEGGSYNEQFFGPGTRLTVL.

This clone has only a few counts. The rearrangement uses TRBV29-1 and TRBJ2-3, with unresolved D. From germline, CDR1 is SQVTM and CDR2 ANQGSEA. Trimming removed 8 bases from V and 6 bases from J, with 21 bases in between. This CDR3 region has 14 residues. CDR3 nucleotide sequence: TGCAGCATCAGTGTTCTTGGCTCCCTGGATACGCAGTATTTT. This codes for CSISVLGSLDTQYF.

This chain joins TRBV9 and TRBJ2-5, with D perhaps matching TRBD2 (7 bases). The CDR3 covers 14 residues. Germline CDR1 and CDR2: SGDLS and YYNGEE. V was shortened by 4 bases and J by 4 bases, with 14 bases between the two germline ends. This CDR3 reads CASSSPGGLETQYF. CDR3 coding DNA: TGTGCCAGCAGCAGCCCCGGGGGGCTAGAGACCCAGTACTTC.

The V gene is TRBV29-1, the J gene TRBJ1-4; D gene unclear. The germline CDR1 and CDR2 sequences are SQVTM and ANQGSEA. Between the trimmed V and J ends, which lost 6 bases and 8 bases, there was a span of 13 bases. The length of the CDR3 is 12 residues. This chain's CDR3 is CSVAAATEKLFF. CDR3 sequence (DNA): TGCAGCGTGGCGGCAGCAACAGAAAAACTGTTTTTT.

This clone was seen only once. The chain couples TRBV2 to TRBJ1-1; no definite D call. This CDR3 comprises 13 residues. Germline V gene data show CDR1 as SNHLY and CDR2 as FYNNEI. V gave up 2 bases and J gave up 3 bases, with 7 bases separating them. The CDR3 region is CASSERADTEAFF. The CDR3 DNA sequence: TGTGCCAGCAGTGAAAGGGCTGACACTGAAGCTTTCTTT.

The CDR3 loop reads CASSPVNYEQYF. The CDR3 bases are TGTGCCAGCTCACCAGTTAACTACGAGCAGTACTTC. The chain is built from TRBV18 and TRBJ2-7, with D unclear. V was trimmed by 2 bases and J by 3 bases, leaving 5 bases between them. Per germline, CDR1 KGHSH and CDR2 LQKENI. CDR3 length: 12 residues.

V and J are TRBV7-2 and TRBJ2-7; D unresolved. Germline lookup yields CDR1 SGHTA and CDR2 FQGNSA. CDR3 length: 13 residues. Deletions cut 2 bases from V and 0 bases from J, with 5 bases between. CDR3 amino acids: CASSLQYSYEQYF. The CDR3 region has the DNA TGTGCCAGCAGCTTACAGTACTCCTACGAGCAGTACTTC.

The rearrangement links TRBV30 to TRBJ2-7, with 8 positions matching TRBD1. The CDR3 length is 13 residues. J lost 2 bases, V lost 2 bases, and 2 bases had no gene match. CDR1 and CDR2 from the germline V gene are GTSNPN and SVGIG (reference sequence). Here the CDR3 DNA reads TGTGCCTGGAGTACAGGGGGTCCCTACGAGCAGTACTTC. It codes for CAWSTGGPYEQYF.

In this sample, this clone turned up once. The chain recombines TRBV2 with TRBJ2-7, with TRBD1 matching 10 bases. The CDR3 has 14 residues. Germline CDR1 and CDR2: SNHLY and FYNNEI. V dropped 4 bases and J dropped 2; count of bases not matched to a gene: 2. The DNA for the CDR3 is TGTGCCAGCAGTGGAGGACAGGGGGCCTACGAGCAGTACTTC. Translated, it gives CASSGGQGAYEQYF.

This clone was detected only a few times. As DNA, the CDR3 is TGTGCCAGCAGCGACCGGACAGCTTCTTCCTACAATGAGCAGTTCTTC. Translation: CASSDRTASSYNEQFF. This chain connects TRBV7-9 to TRBJ2-1, with D perhaps TRBD1 (6 bases). The CDR3 spans 16 residues. Germline V lookup: CDR1 SEHNR, CDR2 FQNEAQ (reference sequence). The V and J ends lost 5 bases and 1 base respectively, with 15 bases between them.